These T cell receptor beta chains were read from a single sample in a study of a mutant IDH1 vaccine in newly diagnosed glioma. Their specific antigens are unknown. Clones were sequenced by immunoSEQ multiplex PCR, and TCRdb holds only the in-frame ones, with some missing. The sample carries over 65,000 clones, roughly 84% recorded once. This material consisted of PBMCs, taken from a glioma patient whose treatment included an IDH1 peptide vaccine. Every receptor here comes from a man younger than 35 with glioma. Each CDR3 is given with its conserved first and last residue. The D gene is left open where the match is weak. Only some rows state a clone size, as once, few, many or a class for expanded clones.

J | V | D | size | DNA | CDR3
TRBJ2-7 | TRBV19 | TRBD1 | NA | TGTGCCAGCCACGGACAGGGTTCCTACGAGCAGTACTTC | CASHGQGSYEQYF
TRBJ2-7 | TRBV10-3 | NA | NA | TGTGCCATCAGTCGTTCAAGCGAGGGGTCCTACGAGCAGTACTTC | CAISRSSEGSYEQYF
TRBJ2-2 | TRBV5-8 | NA | medium-sized | TGTGCCAGCAGCTGGGGTAGCGGGGAGCTGTTTTTT | CASSWGSGELFF
TRBJ2-5 | TRBV7-9 | TRBD2 | NA | TGTGCCAGCAGCTTCCCTTTGCAGGCGGGGGGACTCCAAGAGACCCAGTACTTC | CASSFPLQAGGLQETQYF
TRBJ2-1 | TRBV7-2 | NA | NA | TGTGCCAGCAGCTTTACCGGGCGGCCATACAATGAGCAGTTCTTC | CASSFTGRPYNEQFF
TRBJ2-7 | TRBV6-6 | NA | NA | TGTGCCAGCAGTTCAAGGTACGAGCAGTACTTC | CASSSRYEQYF
TRBJ2-2 | TRBV5-1 | NA | NA | TGCGCCAGCAGCGACTCTAGGGGATCGAACACCGGGGAGCTGTTTTTT | CASSDSRGSNTGELFF
TRBJ2-1 | TRBV9 | TRBD1 | NA | TGTGCCAGCAGCGAGGGGACAGGGTCCCTGCGCGATGAGCAGTTCTTC | CASSEGTGSLRDEQFF
TRBJ2-4 | TRBV7-6 | NA | NA | TGTGCCAGCAGCTTAGCAGGAGCCAAAAACATTCAGTACTTC | CASSLAGAKNIQYF
TRBJ2-2 | TRBV19 | TRBD2 | NA | TGTGCCAGTAAAGCGGGGGGCCTCACCGGGGAGCTGTTTTTT | CASKAGGLTGELFF
TRBJ2-2 | TRBV2 | NA | NA | TGTGCCAGCAGTGTACGCTTGGGGGTGGTTGGGGAGCTGTTTTTT | CASSVRLGVVGELFF
TRBJ1-1 | TRBV7-6 | NA | NA | TGTGCCAGCAGCCCCTTCGGCACTGAAGCTTTCTTT | CASSPFGTEAFF
TRBJ1-3 | TRBV6-5 | NA | NA | TGTGCCAGCAGCCAGGACGGGAGCTCTGGAAACACCATATATTTT | CASSQDGSSGNTIYF
TRBJ1-5 | TRBV30 | NA | NA | TGTGCCTGGAGTGTAAAGAGGGGTAGCAATCAGCCCCAGCATTTT | CAWSVKRGSNQPQHF
TRBJ2-1 | TRBV2 | TRBD2 | NA | TGTGCCAGCAGTGGGACTAGCGGGGGTAGGGATGAGCAGTTCTTC | CASSGTSGGRDEQFF
TRBJ1-1 | TRBV4-2 | TRBD1 | NA | TGTGCCAGCAGAGAAGGGGGCCACACTGAAGCTTTCTTT | CASREGGHTEAFF
TRBJ1-5 | TRBV19 | NA | NA | TGTGCCAGTAGTAGGGAGGGTTTGCAGCCCCAGCATTTT | CASSREGLQPQHF
TRBJ1-5 | TRBV30 | NA | NA | TGTGCGGGGGGAGACGCTTATAGCAATCAGCCCCAGCATTTT | CAGGDAYSNQPQHF
TRBJ2-1 | TRBV7-2 | TRBD2 | NA | TGTGCCAGCAGCTTACTAGCGGGAGGTGCTCCCGTTCGGGAGTTCTTC | CASSLLAGGAPVREFF
TRBJ2-3 | TRBV9 | NA | NA | TGTGCCAGCAGCGGGCAGCGGGGCACAGATACGCAGTATTTT | CASSGQRGTDTQYF
TRBJ2-6 | TRBV29-1 | NA | NA | TGCAGCGTGATCAGGGAATCTGGGGCCAACGTCCTGACTTTC | CSVIRESGANVLTF
TRBJ1-1 | TRBV4-3 | NA | NA | TGCGCCAGCAGCCAAGGTCGAACGCACATGAACACTGAAGCTTTCTTT | CASSQGRTHMNTEAFF
TRBJ1-5 | TRBV5-6 | NA | NA | TGTGCCAGCAGCCGGCGCGCTGACGGGAGCAATCAGCCCCAGCATTTT | CASSRRADGSNQPQHF
TRBJ2-2 | TRBV2 | NA | NA | TGTGCCAGCAGCGCACGGACGTTTATGGAGCTGTTTTTT | CASSARTFMELFF
TRBJ2-7 | TRBV25-1 | NA | NA | TGTGCCAGCAGTGATAGACAGGAGGGCTACGAGCAGTACTTC | CASSDRQEGYEQYF
TRBJ2-3 | TRBV18 | NA | NA | TGTGCCAGCTCACCACAGTCAGGGTCTGCAGATACGCAGTATTTT | CASSPQSGSADTQYF
TRBJ2-5 | TRBV29-1 | TRBD2 | NA | TGCAGCGCCCGGGCGGCGGGGGGACCTCAAGAGACCCAGTACTTC | CSARAAGGPQETQYF
TRBJ2-3 | TRBV7-2 | TRBD2 | NA | TGTGCCAGCAGCTTCGCGGGAGCAGATACGCAGTATTTT | CASSFAGADTQYF
TRBJ2-2 | TRBV5-1 | NA | NA | TGCGCCAGCAGGGAGGGTACGAACACCGGGGAGCTGTTTTTT | CASREGTNTGELFF
TRBJ2-7 | TRBV6-5 | TRBD1 | NA | TGTGCCAGCAGGATTGACAGGGGGCCGACCAACGAGCAGTACTTC | CASRIDRGPTNEQYF
TRBJ1-5 | TRBV7-9 | NA | NA | TGTGCCAGCAGCTTAGTAGCGGTGGGGGTGGTGGGCAATCAGCCCCAGCATTTT | CASSLVAVGVVGNQPQHF
TRBJ1-1 | TRBV5-1 | NA | NA | TGCGCCAGCAGCTTGACAGGGAGGTCGTCTGAAGCTTTCTTT | CASSLTGRSSEAFF
TRBJ1-2 | TRBV5-3 | TRBD1 | NA | TGTGCCAGAAGTGCCGGGGACAGGGGGCCAATTAACTATGGCTACACCTTC | CARSAGDRGPINYGYTF
TRBJ2-7 | TRBV7-9 | NA | NA | TGTGCCAGCAGCTTAGCTAGAGAGCGCTCCGAGCAGTACTTC | CASSLARERSEQYF
TRBJ1-2 | TRBV4-1 | NA | few | TGCGCCAGCAGCCAAGATTTGGGGGTGACGCGCGGCTACACCTTC | CASSQDLGVTRGYTF
TRBJ2-2 | TRBV7-8 | NA | NA | TGTGCCAGCAGCTTGGGCCGGCCCGGGGAGCTGTTTTTT | CASSLGRPGELFF
TRBJ2-7 | TRBV7-3 | NA | NA | TGTGCCAGCAGCCCGGGACAATCCTACGAGCAGTACTTC | CASSPGQSYEQYF
TRBJ1-1 | TRBV29-1 | TRBD1 | NA | TGCAGCATGGGACAGAGGCACACTGAAGCTTTCTTT | CSMGQRHTEAFF
TRBJ1-5 | TRBV14 | NA | NA | TGTGCCAGCAGCCTCGGTTATAGCAATCAGCCCCAGCATTTT | CASSLGYSNQPQHF
TRBJ2-7 | TRBV19 | TRBD2 | NA | TGTGCCACCTCGGGACTACCCTACGAGCAGTACTTC | CATSGLPYEQYF
TRBJ2-7 | TRBV25-1 | TRBD1 | NA | TGTGCCAGCAGTGAATTGGGACAGGGGATTTACGAGCAGTACTTC | CASSELGQGIYEQYF
TRBJ2-1 | TRBV10-3 | TRBD2 | NA | TGTGCCATCAGGGACCTAGCGGCCTCCTACAATGAGCAGTTCTTC | CAIRDLAASYNEQFF
TRBJ2-7 | TRBV19 | TRBD1 | NA | TGTGCCAGTAGTACTGGACAGGGGGTTTTCTACGAGCAGTACTTC | CASSTGQGVFYEQYF
TRBJ1-2 | TRBV4-1 | NA | medium-sized | TGCGCCAGCAGCCAAGATCGCGGATTCGGAGGCTACACCTTC | CASSQDRGFGGYTF
TRBJ2-2 | TRBV6-1 | NA | NA | TGTGCCAGCAGTGAAGACGTTATCGGGGAGCTGTTTTTT | CASSEDVIGELFF
TRBJ1-6 | TRBV4-1 | NA | NA | TGCGCCAGCAGCCGTGGCGGGGAGGGGGTTTTCTCCTATAATTCACCCCTCCACTTT | CASSRGGEGVFSYNSPLHF
TRBJ1-3 | TRBV30 | NA | NA | TGTGCCTTTTACAGGGTCTCTTCTGGAAACACCATATATTTT | CAFYRVSSGNTIYF
TRBJ2-7 | TRBV6-6 | NA | NA | TGTGCCAGCAGTTACGGTTTGGCAGTGAGCTCCTACGAGCAGTACTTC | CASSYGLAVSSYEQYF